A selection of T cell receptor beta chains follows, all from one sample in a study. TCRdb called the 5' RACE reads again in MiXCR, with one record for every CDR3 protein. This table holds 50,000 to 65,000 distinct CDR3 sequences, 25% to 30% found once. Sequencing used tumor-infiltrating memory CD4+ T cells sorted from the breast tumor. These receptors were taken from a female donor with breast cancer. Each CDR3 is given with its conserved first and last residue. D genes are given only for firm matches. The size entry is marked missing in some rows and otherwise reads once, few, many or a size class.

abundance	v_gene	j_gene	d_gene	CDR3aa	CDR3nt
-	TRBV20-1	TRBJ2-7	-	CSASPVADSYEQYF	TGCAGTGCTAGCCCGGTCGCCGACTCCTACGAGCAGTACTTC
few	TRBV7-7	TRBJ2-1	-	CASSRRVGASYNEQFF	TGTGCTAGCAGCCGTCGAGTGGGAGCCTCCTACAATGAGCAGTTCTTC
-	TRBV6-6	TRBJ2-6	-	CASSSGTQDSSGANVLTF	TGTGCCAGCAGCTCAGGCACCCAGGATAGCTCTGGGGCCAACGTCCTGACTTTC
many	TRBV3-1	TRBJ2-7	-	CASSHMAEQYF	TGTGCCAGCAGCCACATGGCCGAGCAGTACTTC
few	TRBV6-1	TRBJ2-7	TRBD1	CASSGQGAAEQYF	TGTGCCAGCAGCGGACAGGGCGCAGCGGAGCAGTACTTC
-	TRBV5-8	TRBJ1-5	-	CASSLWLSNQPQHF	TGTGCCAGCAGCTTGTGGCTGAGCAATCAGCCCCAGCATTTT
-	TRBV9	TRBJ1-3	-	CASSQYDRSSGNTIYF	TGTGCCAGCAGCCAATATGACCGGAGCTCTGGAAACACCATATATTTT
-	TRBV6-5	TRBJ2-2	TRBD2	CASRAGEGELFF	TGTGCTTCTAGGGCGGGAGAAGGGGAGCTGTTTTTT
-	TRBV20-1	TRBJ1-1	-	CSARVHSLNTEACF	TGCAGTGCTAGAGTTCACTCCTTGAACACTGAAGCCTGCTTT
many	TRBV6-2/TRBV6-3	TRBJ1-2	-	CASSDSSSGPKYGYTF	TGTGCCAGCAGTGACTCATCGTCAGGGCCCAAGTATGGCTACACCTTC
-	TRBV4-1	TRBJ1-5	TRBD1	CASSQLTGGNQPQHF	TGCGCCAGCAGCCAACTAACAGGGGGTAATCAGCCCCAGCATTTT
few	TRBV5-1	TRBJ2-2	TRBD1	CASSSGQVPTGELFF	TGCGCCAGCAGCTCGGGACAGGTCCCGACCGGGGAGCTGTTTTTT
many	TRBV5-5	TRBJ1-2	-	CASSLEVAGYGYTF	TGTGCCAGCAGCTTGGAGGTGGCAGGCTATGGCTACACCTTC
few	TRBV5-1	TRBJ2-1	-	CASSLAFGSSYNEQSF	TGCGCCAGCAGCTTGGCCTTCGGTAGCTCCTACAATGAGCAGTCCTTC
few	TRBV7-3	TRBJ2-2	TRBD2	CASSFLAGRGGELFF	TGTGCCAGCAGCTTCCTAGCGGGAAGGGGCGGGGAGCTGTTTTTT
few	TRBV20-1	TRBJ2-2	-	CSAPKGGGYTGELFF	TGCAGTGCTCCTAAAGGAGGAGGCTACACCGGGGAGCTGTTTTTT
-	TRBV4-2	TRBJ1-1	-	CASSYRQEMGDTEAFF	TGTGCCAGCAGCTATCGACAGGAAATGGGGGACACTGAAGCTTTCTTT
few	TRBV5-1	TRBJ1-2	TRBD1	CASSLRTGGKDGYTF	TGCGCCAGCAGCCTACGGACAGGGGGAAAGGATGGCTACACCTTC
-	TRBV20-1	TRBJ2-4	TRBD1	CSARQGTNIQYF	TGCAGTGCCAGACAGGGTACGAACATTCAGTACTTC
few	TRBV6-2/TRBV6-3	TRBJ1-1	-	CASSLRASMNTEAFF	TGTGCCAGCAGTCTACGGGCCAGTATGAACACTGAAGCTTTCTTT